This record covers a single TCR beta chain. Its antigen is unidentified. This table comes from immunoSEQ multiplex PCR, and its TCRdb copy is limited to in-frame clones, with some not included. This sample yields around 3,900 clones, of which 70% to 85% are seen a single time; approximately 28% belongs to the top ten. This sample is drawn from a study of immune cell composition in non-small cell lung cancer. General study findings and limits: Tumour TCR-beta clonality was not significantly tied to smoking pack-years. Tumour-associated clones >0.5% occurred in under 35% of adenocarcinomas, less than 80% of squamous. Lung squamous cell carcinoma tumours had significantly higher top 10 clone scores and productive clonality than lung adenocarcinoma.

The clonotype originates from a human donor with non-small cell lung cancer. The material sequenced was lung tumor tissue.

The CDR3 DNA sequence: TGTGCCAGCAGCCAGACAGGGGCTGGAAACACCATATATTTT. Translating it yields CASSQTGAGNTIYF. The chain carries TRBV7-2 and TRBJ1-3; TRBD1 aligns across 8 bases. CDR1 is SGHTA and CDR2 is FQGNSA in the germline V gene. This CDR3 is built from 14 residues. The trim removed 5 bases at V and 2 bases at J, leaving 2 bases unmatched.